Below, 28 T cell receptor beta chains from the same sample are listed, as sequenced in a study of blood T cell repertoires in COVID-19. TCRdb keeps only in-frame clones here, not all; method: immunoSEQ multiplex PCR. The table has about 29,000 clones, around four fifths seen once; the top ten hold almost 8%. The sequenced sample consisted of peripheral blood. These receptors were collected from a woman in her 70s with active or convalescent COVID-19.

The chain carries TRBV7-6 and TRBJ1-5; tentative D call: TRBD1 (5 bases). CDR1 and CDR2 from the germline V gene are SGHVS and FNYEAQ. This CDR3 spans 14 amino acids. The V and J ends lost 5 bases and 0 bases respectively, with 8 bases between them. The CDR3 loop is CASSETVSNQPQHF. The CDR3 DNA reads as TGTGCCAGCAGCGAGACAGTTAGCAATCAGCCCCAGCATTTT.

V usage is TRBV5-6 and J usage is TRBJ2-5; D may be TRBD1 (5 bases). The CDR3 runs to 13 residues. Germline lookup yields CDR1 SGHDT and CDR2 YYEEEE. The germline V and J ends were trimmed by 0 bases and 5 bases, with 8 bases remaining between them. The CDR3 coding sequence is TGTGCCAGCAGCTTGGTATCAGGGGAGACCCAGTACTTC. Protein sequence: CASSLVSGETQYF.

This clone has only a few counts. The DNA for the CDR3 is TGTGCCAGCAGCTTAGGGGGGGTAGGGACGACGTTCTTC. It specifies CASSLGGVGTTFF. The rearrangement uses TRBV11-2 and TRBJ2-1; tentatively, D is TRBD2 (6 bases). Trimming stripped 1 base from V and 15 bases from J, with 16 bases between. In germline, CDR1 is SGHAT, CDR2 FQNNGV. This CDR3 region has 13 residues.

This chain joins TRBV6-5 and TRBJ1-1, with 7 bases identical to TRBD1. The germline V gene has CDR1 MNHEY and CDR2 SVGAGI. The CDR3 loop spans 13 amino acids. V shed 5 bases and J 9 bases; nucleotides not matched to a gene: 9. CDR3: CASSPPPGQQAFF. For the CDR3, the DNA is TGTGCCAGCAGTCCCCCCCCGGGACAGCAAGCTTTCTTT.

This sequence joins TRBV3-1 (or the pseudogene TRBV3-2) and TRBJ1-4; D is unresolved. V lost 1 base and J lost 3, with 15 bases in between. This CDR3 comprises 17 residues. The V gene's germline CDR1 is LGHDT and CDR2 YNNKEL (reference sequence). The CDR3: CASSQVRRGNANEKLFF. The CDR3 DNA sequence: TGTGCCAGCAGCCAAGTTAGAAGAGGGAATGCTAATGAAAAACTGTTTTTT.

The CDR3 coding sequence is TGTGCCAGCATTAGTGGGACAGCGAACACCGGGGAGCTGTTTTTT. It codes for CASISGTANTGELFF. J is TRBJ2-2 and V is TRBV27, with 7 bases identical to TRBD1. Germline CDR1 is MNHEY and CDR2 is SMNVEV (reference sequence). Losses at the gene ends were 7 bases for V and 0 bases for J; bases not matched to a gene: 5. This CDR3 spans 15 amino acids.

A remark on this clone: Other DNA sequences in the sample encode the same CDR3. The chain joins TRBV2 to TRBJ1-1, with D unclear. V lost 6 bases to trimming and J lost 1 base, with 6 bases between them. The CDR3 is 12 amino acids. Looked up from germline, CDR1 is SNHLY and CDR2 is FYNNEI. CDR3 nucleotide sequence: TGTGCCAGCAGAGAGGCGAACACTGAAGCTTTCTTT. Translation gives CASREANTEAFF.

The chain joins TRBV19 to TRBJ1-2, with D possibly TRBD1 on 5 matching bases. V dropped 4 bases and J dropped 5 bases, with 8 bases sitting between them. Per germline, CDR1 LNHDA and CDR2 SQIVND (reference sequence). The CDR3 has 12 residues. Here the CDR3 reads CASSTTAYGYTF. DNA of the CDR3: TGTGCCAGTAGTACGACAGCTTATGGCTACACCTTC.

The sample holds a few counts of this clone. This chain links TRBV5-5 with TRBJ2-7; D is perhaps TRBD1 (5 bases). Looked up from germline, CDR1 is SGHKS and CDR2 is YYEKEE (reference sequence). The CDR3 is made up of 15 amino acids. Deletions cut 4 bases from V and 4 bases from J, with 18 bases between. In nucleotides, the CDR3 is TGTGCCAGCAGCGACCTTCAGACAGCTACTTACGAGCAGTACTTC. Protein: CASSDLQTATYEQYF.

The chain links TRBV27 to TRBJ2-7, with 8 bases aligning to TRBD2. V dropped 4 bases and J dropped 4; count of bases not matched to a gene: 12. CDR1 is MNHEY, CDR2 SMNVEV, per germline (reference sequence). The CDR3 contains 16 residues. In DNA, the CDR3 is TGTGCCAGCAGTTCCCCGGGGGGGAAGGTAGTGTACGAGCAGTACTTC. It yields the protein CASSSPGGKVVYEQYF.

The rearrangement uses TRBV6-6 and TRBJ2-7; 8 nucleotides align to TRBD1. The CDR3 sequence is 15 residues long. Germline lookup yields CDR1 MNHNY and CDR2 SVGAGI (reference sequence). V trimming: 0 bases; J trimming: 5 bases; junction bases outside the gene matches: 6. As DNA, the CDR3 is TGTGCCAGCAGTTACTCCGGACAGGGAGTCAACGAGCAGTACTTC. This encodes CASSYSGQGVNEQYF.

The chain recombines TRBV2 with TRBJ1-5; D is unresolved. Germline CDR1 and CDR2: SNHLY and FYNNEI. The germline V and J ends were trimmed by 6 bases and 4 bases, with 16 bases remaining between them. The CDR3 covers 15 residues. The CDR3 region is CASSVLTAQNQPQHF. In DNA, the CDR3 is TGTGCCAGCAGCGTACTGACTGCCCAGAATCAGCCCCAGCATTTT.

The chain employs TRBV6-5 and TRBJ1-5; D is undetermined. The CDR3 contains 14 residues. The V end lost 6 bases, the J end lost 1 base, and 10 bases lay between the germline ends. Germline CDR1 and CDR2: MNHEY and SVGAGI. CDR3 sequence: CASSGVRSNQPQHF. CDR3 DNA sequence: TGTGCCAGCAGCGGGGTCAGGAGCAATCAGCCCCAGCATTTT.

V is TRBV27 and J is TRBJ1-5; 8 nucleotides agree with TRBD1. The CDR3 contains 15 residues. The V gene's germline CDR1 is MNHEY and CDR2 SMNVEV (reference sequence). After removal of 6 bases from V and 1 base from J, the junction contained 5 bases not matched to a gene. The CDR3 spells CASRPTGGSNQPQHF. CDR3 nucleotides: TGTGCCAGCAGGCCTACAGGGGGGAGCAATCAGCCCCAGCATTTT.

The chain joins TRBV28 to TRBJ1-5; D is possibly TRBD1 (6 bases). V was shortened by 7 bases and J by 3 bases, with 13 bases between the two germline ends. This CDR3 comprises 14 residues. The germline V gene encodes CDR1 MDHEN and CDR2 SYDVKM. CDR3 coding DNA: TGTGCCAGCAACGGACAGTTCCCCAATCAGCCCCAGCATTTT. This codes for CASNGQFPNQPQHF.

The DNA of the CDR3 is TGTGCCTGGAGTACCGCACTCAGGCATGAGCAGTTCTTC. Its translation: CAWSTALRHEQFF. The V and J genes are TRBV30 and TRBJ2-1; no definite D call. CDR3 size: 13 residues. Germline assignment: CDR1 GTSNPN and CDR2 SVGIG (reference sequence). Deletions cut 2 bases from V and 8 bases from J, with 13 bases between.

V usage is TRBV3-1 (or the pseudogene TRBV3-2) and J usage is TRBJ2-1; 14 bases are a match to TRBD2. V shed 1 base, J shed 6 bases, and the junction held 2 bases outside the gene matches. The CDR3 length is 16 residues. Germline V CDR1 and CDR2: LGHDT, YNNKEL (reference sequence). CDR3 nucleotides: TGTGCCAGCAGCCAAGTCGGACTAGCGGGAGGCAATGAGCAGTTCTTC. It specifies CASSQVGLAGGNEQFF.

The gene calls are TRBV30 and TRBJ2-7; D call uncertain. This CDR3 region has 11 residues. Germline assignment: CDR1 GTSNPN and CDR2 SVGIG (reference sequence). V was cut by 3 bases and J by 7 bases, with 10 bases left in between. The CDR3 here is CAWRFQAEQYF. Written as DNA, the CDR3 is TGTGCCTGGAGGTTTCAGGCTGAGCAGTACTTC.

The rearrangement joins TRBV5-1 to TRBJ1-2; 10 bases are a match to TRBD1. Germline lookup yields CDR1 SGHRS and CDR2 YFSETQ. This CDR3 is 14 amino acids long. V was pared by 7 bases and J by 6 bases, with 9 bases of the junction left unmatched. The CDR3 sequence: CASEKAGTGDGYTF. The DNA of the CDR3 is TGCGCCAGCGAGAAAGCCGGGACAGGGGATGGCTACACCTTC.

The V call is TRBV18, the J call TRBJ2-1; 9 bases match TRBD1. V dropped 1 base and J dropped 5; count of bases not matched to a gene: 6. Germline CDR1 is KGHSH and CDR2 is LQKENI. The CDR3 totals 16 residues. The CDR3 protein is CASSPLGQGSHNEQFF. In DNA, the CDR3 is TGTGCCAGCTCACCACTGGGACAGGGTTCCCACAATGAGCAGTTCTTC.

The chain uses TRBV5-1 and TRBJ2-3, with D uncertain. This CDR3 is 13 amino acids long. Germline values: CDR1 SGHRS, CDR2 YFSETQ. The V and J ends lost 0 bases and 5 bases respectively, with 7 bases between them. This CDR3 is CASSLDRKDTQYF. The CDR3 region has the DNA TGCGCCAGCAGCTTGGACAGAAAAGATACGCAGTATTTT.

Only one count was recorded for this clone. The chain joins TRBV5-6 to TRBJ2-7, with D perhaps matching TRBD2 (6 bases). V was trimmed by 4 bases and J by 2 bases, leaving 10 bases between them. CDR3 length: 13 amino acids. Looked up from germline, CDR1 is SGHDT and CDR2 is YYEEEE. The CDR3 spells CASSRRGTYEQYF. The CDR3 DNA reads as TGTGCCAGCAGCCGCCGGGGGACCTACGAGCAGTACTTC.

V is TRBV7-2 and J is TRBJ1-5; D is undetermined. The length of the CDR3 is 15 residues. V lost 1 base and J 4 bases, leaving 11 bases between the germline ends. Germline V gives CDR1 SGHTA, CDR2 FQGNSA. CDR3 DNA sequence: TGTGCCAGCAGCTTAGGGGCCAGTCAGAATCAGCCCCAGCATTTT. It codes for CASSLGASQNQPQHF.

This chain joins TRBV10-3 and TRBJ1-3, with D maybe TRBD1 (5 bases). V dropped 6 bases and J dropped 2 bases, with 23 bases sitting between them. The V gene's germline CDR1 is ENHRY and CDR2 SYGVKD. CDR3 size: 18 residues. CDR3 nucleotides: TGTGCCATCAGCGGCGGGGGGACTCTACGGGGAACTGGAAACACCATATATTTT. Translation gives CAISGGGTLRGTGNTIYF.

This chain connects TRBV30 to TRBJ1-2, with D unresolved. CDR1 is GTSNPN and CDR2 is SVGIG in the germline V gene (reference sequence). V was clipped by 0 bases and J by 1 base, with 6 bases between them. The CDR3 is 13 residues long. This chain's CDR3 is CAWSVQDNYGYTF. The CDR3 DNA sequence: TGTGCCTGGAGTGTCCAGGATAACTATGGCTACACCTTC. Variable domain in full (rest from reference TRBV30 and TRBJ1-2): SQTIHQWPATLVQPVGSPLSLECTVEGTSNPNLYWYRQAAGRGLQLLFYSVGIGQISSEVPQNLSASRPQDRQFILSSKKLLLSDSGFYLCAWSVQDNYGYTFGSGTRLTVV.

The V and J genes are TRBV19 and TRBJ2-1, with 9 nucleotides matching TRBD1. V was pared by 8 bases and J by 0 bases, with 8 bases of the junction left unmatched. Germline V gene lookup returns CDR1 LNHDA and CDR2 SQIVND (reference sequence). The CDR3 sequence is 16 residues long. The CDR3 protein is CASAGRDRDSYNEQFF. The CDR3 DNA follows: TGTGCCAGTGCCGGCCGGGACAGGGACTCCTACAATGAGCAGTTCTTC.

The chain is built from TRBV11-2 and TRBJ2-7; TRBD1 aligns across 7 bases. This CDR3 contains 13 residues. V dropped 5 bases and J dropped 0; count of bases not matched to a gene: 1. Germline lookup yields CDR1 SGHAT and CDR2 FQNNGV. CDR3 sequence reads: CASSRDSSYEQYF. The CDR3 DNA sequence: TGTGCCAGCAGCCGGGACAGCTCCTACGAGCAGTACTTC.

The CDR3 protein is CASSLDSWGGEQYF. The CDR3, as DNA: TGTGCCAGCAGCTTAGACAGCTGGGGGGGCGAGCAGTACTTC. The rearrangement uses TRBV5-4 and TRBJ2-7; 7 nucleotides line up with TRBD2. The J segment lost 6 bases and the V segment lost 2 bases, leaving 8 bases of the junction unmatched. The CDR3 runs to 14 residues. Germline V gives CDR1 SGHNT, CDR2 YYREEE (reference sequence).